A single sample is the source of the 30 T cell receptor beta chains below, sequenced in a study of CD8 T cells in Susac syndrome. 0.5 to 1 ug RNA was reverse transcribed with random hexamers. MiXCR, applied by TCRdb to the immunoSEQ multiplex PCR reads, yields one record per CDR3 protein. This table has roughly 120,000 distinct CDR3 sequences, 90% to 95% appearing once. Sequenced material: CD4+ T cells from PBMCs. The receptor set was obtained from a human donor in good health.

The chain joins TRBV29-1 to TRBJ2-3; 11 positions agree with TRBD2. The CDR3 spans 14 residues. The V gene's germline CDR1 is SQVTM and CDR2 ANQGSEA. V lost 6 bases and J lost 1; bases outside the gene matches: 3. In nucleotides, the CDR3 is TGCAGCGTAGGGACTAGCGGACGCACAGATACGCAGTATTTT. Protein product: CSVGTSGRTDTQYF.

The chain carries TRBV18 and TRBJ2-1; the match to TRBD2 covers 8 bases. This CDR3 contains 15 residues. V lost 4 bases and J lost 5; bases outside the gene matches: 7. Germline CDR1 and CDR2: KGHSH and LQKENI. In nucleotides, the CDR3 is TGTGCCAGCTCACTAACTAGCGGAAGCGACAATGAGCAGTTCTTC. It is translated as CASSLTSGSDNEQFF.

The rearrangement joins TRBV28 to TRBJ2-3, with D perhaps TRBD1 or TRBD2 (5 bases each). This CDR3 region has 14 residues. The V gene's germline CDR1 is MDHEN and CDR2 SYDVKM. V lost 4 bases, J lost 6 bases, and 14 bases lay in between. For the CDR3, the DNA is TGTGCCAGCAGTTCCCGTGGGGGATCGGATACGCAGTATTTT. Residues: CASSSRGGSDTQYF. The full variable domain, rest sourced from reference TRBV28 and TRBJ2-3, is DVKVTQSSRYLVKRTGEKVFLECVQDMDHENMFWYRQDPGLGLRLIYFSYDVKMKEKGDIPEGYSVSREKKERFSLILESASTNQTSMYLCASSSRGGSDTQYFGPGTRLTVL.

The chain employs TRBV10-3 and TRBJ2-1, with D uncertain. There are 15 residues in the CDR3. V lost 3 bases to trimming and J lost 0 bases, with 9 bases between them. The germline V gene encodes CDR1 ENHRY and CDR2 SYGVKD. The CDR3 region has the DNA TGTGCCATCAGTGACCGCCCGAACTCCTACAATGAGCAGTTCTTC. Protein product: CAISDRPNSYNEQFF.

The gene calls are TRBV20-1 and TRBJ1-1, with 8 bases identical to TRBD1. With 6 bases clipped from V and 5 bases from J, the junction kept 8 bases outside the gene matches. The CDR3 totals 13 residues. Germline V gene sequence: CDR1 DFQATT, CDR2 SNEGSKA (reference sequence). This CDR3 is CSARTGRDTEAFF. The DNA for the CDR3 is TGCAGTGCCCGGACAGGGAGGGATACTGAAGCTTTCTTT.

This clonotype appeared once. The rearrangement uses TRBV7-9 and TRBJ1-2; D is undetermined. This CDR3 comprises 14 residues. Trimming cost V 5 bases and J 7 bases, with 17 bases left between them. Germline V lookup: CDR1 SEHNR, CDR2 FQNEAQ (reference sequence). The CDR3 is CASSPSLLLGGYTF. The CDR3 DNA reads TGTGCCAGCAGCCCTAGTCTCTTACTGGGTGGCTACACCTTC.

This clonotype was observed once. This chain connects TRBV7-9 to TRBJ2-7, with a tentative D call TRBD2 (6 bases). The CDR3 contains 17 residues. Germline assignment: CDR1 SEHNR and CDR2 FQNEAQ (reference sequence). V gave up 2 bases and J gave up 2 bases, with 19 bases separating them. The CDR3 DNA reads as TGTGCCAGCAGCTTAAAAGGCGGGGCGACGGTCCCCTACGAGCAGTACTTC. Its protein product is CASSLKGGATVPYEQYF.

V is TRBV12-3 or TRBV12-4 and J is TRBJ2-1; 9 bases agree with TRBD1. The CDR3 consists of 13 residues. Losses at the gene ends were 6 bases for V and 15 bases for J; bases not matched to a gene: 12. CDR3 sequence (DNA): TGTGCCAGCAGCCTAGGACAGGGGTTGGTGTGGTTCTTC. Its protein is CASSLGQGLVWFF.

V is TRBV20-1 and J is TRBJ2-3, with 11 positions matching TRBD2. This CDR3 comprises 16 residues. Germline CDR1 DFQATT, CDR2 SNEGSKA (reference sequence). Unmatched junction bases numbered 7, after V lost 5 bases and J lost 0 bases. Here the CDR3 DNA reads TGCAGTGCTCTAGCGGGAGGCCGTCGGAGCACAGATACGCAGTATTTT. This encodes CSALAGGRRSTDTQYF.

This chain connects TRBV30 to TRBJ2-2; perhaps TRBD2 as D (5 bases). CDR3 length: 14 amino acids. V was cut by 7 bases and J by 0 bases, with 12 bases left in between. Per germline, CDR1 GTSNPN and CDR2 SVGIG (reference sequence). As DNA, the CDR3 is TGTGCCTCCCGGAGGCCCGCGAACACCGGGGAGCTGTTTTTT. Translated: CASRRPANTGELFF.

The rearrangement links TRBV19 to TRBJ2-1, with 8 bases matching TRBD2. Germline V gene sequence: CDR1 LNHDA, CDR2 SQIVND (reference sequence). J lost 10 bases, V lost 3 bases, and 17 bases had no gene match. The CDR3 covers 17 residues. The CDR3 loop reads CASSIYGLAGRGGEQFF. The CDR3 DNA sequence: TGTGCCAGTAGTATCTACGGGCTAGCGGGCCGGGGTGGGGAGCAGTTCTTC.

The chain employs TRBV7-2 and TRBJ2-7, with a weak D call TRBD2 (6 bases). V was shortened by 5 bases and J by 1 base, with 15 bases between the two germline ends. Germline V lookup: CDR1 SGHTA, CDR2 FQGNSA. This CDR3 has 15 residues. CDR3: CASSPWGDASYEQYF. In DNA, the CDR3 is TGTGCCAGCAGCCCATGGGGGGACGCTTCCTACGAGCAGTACTTC.

CDR3 bases: TGCAGCGCCGGGACAGGGACTTTGGCCAAAAACATTCAGTACTTC. Translated: CSAGTGTLAKNIQYF. The chain joins TRBV29-1 to TRBJ2-4; TRBD1 agrees at 9 bases. The length of the CDR3 is 15 residues. The ends lost 7 bases at V and 1 base at J; junction bases unmatched: 8. In germline, CDR1 is SQVTM, CDR2 ANQGSEA.

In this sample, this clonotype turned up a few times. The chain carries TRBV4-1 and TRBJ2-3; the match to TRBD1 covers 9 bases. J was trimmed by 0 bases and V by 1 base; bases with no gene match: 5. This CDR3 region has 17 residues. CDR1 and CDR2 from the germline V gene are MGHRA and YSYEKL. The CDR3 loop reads CASSQAPTGGSTDTQYF. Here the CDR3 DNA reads TGCGCCAGCAGCCAAGCTCCTACAGGGGGCAGCACAGATACGCAGTATTTT.

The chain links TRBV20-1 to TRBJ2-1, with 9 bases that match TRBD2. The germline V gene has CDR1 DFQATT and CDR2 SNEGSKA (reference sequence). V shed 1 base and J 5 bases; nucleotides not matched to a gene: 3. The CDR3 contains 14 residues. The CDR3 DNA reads TGCAGTGCTAGAGCGACTAGCGGAGACAATGAGCAGTTCTTC. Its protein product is CSARATSGDNEQFF.

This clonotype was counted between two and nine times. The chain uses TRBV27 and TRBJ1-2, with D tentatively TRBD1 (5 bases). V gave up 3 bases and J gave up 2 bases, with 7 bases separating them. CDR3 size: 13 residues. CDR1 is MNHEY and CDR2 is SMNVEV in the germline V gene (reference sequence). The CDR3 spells CASSLRQNYGYTF. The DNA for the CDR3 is TGTGCCAGCAGTTTGCGACAGAACTATGGCTACACCTTC.

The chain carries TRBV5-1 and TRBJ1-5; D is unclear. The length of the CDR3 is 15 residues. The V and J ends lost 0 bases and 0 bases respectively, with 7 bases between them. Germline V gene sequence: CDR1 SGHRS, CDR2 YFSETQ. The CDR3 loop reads CASSLDGYSNQPQHF. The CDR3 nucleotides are TGCGCCAGCAGCTTGGACGGATATAGCAATCAGCCCCAGCATTTT. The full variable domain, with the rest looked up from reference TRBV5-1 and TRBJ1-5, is KAGVTQTPRYLIKTRGQQVTLSCSPISGHRSVSWYQQTPGQGLQFLFEYFSETQRNKGNFPGRFSGRQFSNSRSEMNVSTLELGDSALYLCASSLDGYSNQPQHFGDGTRLSIL.

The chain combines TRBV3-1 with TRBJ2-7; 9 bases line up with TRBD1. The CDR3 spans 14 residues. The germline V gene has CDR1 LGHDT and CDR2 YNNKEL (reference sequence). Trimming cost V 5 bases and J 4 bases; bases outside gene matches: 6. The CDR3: CASSSGTGTYEQYF. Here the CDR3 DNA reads TGTGCCAGCAGCTCCGGGACAGGGACATACGAGCAGTACTTC.

CDR3 residues: CASSPRQGGNTGELFF. In DNA, the CDR3 is TGTGCCAGCTCACCGCGACAGGGAGGAAACACCGGGGAGCTGTTTTTT. J is TRBJ2-2 and V is TRBV18, with D maybe TRBD1 (7 bases). Germline CDR1 and CDR2: KGHSH and LQKENI. The CDR3 loop spans 16 amino acids. V lost 3 bases and J 2 bases, leaving 13 bases between the germline ends.

The CDR3 protein is CASSLGLAGDPRQYF. As DNA, the CDR3 is TGCGCCAGCAGCTTGGGACTAGCGGGAGACCCACGGCAGTACTTC. The chain is built from TRBV5-1 and TRBJ2-7; TRBD2 matches at 12 bases. Germline loops: CDR1 SGHRS, CDR2 YFSETQ. With V trimmed by 0 bases and J by 9 bases, 7 bases remained unmatched. CDR3 size: 15 residues. The full variable domain, its missing parts supplied by reference TRBV5-1 and TRBJ2-7, is KAGVTQTPRYLIKTRGQQVTLSCSPISGHRSVSWYQQTPGQGLQFLFEYFSETQRNKGNFPGRFSGRQFSNSRSEMNVSTLELGDSALYLCASSLGLAGDPRQYFGPGTRLTVT.

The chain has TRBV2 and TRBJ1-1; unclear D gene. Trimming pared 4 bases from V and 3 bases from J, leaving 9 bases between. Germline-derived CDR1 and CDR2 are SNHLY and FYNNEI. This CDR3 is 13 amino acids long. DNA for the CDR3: TGTGCCAGCAGTGTCGGGCGAGACACTGAAGCTTTCTTT. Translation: CASSVGRDTEAFF.

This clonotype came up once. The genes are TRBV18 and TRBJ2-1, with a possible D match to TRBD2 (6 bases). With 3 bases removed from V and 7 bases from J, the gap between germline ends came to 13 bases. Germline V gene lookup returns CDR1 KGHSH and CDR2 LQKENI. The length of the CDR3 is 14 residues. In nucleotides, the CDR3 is TGTGCCAGCTCACCTACCGGCGGGGAGAATGAGCAGTTCTTC. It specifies CASSPTGGENEQFF.

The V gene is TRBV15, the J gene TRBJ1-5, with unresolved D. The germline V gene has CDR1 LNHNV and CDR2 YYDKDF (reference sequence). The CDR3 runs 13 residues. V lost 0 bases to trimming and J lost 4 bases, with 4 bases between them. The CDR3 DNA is TGTGCCACCAGCAGAGACCCGAATCAGCCCCAGCATTTT. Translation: CATSRDPNQPQHF.

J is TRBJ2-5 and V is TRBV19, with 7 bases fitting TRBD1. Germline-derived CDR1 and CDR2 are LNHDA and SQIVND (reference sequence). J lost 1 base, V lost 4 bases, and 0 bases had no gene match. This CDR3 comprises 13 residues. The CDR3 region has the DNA TGTGCCAGTAGTACAGGGGGCCAAGAGACCCAGTACTTC. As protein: CASSTGGQETQYF.

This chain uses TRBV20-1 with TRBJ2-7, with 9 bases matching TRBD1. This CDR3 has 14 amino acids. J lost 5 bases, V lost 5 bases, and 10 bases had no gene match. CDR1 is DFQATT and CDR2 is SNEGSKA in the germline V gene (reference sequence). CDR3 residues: CSALPGQGSHEQYF. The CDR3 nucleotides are TGCAGTGCTTTACCGGGACAGGGATCCCACGAGCAGTACTTC.

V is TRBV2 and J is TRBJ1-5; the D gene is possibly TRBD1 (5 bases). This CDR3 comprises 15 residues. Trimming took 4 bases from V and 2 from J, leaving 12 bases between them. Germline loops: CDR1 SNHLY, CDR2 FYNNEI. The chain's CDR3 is CASSVGVTGNQPQHF. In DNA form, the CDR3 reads TGTGCCAGCAGTGTTGGGGTGACAGGCAATCAGCCCCAGCATTTT.

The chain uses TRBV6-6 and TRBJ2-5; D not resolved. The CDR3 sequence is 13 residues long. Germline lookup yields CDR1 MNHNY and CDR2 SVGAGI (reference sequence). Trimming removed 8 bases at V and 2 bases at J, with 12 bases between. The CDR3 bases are TGTGCCAGCGTGAGACCGGCTCAAGAGACCCAGTACTTC. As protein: CASVRPAQETQYF.

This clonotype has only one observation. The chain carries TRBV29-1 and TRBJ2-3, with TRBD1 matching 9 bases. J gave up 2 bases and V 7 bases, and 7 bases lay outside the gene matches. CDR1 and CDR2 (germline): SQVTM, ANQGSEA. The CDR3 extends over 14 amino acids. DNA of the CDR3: TGCAGCGCTGCCCGACAGGGGGTCACAGATACGCAGTATTTT. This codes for CSAARQGVTDTQYF.

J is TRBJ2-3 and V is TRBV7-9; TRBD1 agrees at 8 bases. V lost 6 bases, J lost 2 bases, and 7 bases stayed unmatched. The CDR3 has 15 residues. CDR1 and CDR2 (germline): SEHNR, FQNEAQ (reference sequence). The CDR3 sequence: CASSFGQGSTDTQYF. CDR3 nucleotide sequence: TGTGCCAGCAGTTTTGGACAGGGATCCACAGATACGCAGTATTTT.

CDR3 sequence: CASSYEGGSPFF. The CDR3, as DNA: TGTGCCAGCAGTTACGAGGGCGGGAGTCCGTTCTTC. This chain joins TRBV6-2 or TRBV6-3 and TRBJ2-1; 7 bases are shared with TRBD2. CDR1 is MNHEY, CDR2 SVGEGT, per germline. With 2 bases clipped from V and 15 bases from J, the junction kept 7 bases outside the gene matches. The CDR3 contains 12 residues.